The 8 T cell receptor beta chains reported below all come from one sample, sequenced in a study of blood T cell repertoires in COVID-19 (dated by TCRdb to 2020 to 2021). Receptors were amplified or captured by the immunoSEQ multiplex PCR assay. Sourced from immuneACCESS, this table was stored by TCRdb with only in-frame sequences that have V and J called. A share of the clones is absent; for the studies checked, an unresolved V gene accounts for under half, and the remainder has no known explanation. Counted in this sample were approximately 31,000 clones; approximately 86% of them appeared once. 25% of the sample comes from the top ten. The sequenced material came from peripheral blood. Receptors originate from a woman over 75 with active or convalescent COVID-19.

This chain uses TRBV13 with TRBJ2-3; 10 bases map to TRBD2. The CDR3 extends over 15 amino acids. The V gene's germline CDR1 is PRHDT and CDR2 FYEKMQ (reference sequence). The ends lost 4 bases at V and 6 bases at J; junction bases unmatched: 7. The CDR3, as DNA: TGTGCCAGCAGCTCCCGGAGCGGGGGGGCCGATACGCAGTATTTT. Translating it yields CASSSRSGGADTQYF.

The chain employs TRBV2 and TRBJ1-1; TRBD1 might be the D (6 bases). The CDR3 covers 13 residues. Germline V gene data show CDR1 as SNHLY and CDR2 as FYNNEI. Trimming took 4 bases from V and 5 from J, leaving 11 bases between them. In DNA, the CDR3 is TGTGCCAGCAGTGCACAGGGAGGGACTGAAGCTTTCTTT. Translation: CASSAQGGTEAFF. The full variable domain, rest sourced from reference TRBV2 and TRBJ1-1, is EPEVTQTPSHQVTQMGQEVILRCVPISNHLYFYWYRQILGQKVEFLVSFYNNEISEKSEIFDDQFSVERPDGSNFTLKIRSTKLEDSAMYFCASSAQGGTEAFFGQGTRLTVV.

This sequence joins TRBV5-1 and TRBJ1-6; TRBD1 aligns across 7 bases. J was trimmed by 10 bases and V by 6 bases; bases with no gene match: 13. This CDR3 region has 15 residues. CDR1 and CDR2 from the germline V gene are SGHRS and YFSETQ. CDR3 residues: CASTVQGSVGSPLHF. As DNA, the CDR3 is TGCGCCAGCACCGTACAGGGGTCAGTAGGATCACCCCTCCACTTT.

V is TRBV6-6 and J is TRBJ2-6, with 7 bases matching TRBD1. CDR1 MNHNY and CDR2 SVGAGI come from the germline V gene (reference sequence). This CDR3 is built from 17 residues. V trimming: 5 bases; J trimming: 0 bases; junction bases outside the gene matches: 7. CDR3 nucleotides: TGTGCCAGCAGTCCCAAGGGGGCGGTCTCTGGGGCCAACGTCCTGACTTTC. Residues: CASSPKGAVSGANVLTF.

V gene TRBV5-1 combines with J gene TRBJ2-1, with 8 bases fitting TRBD2. Per the germline V gene, CDR1 is SGHRS and CDR2 is YFSETQ. J lost 2 bases, V lost 1 base, and 8 bases had no gene match. The CDR3 is made up of 17 amino acids. CDR3 in amino acids: CASSLKWGGGPYNEQFF. DNA for the CDR3: TGCGCCAGCAGCTTGAAGTGGGGCGGGGGGCCCTACAATGAGCAGTTCTTC. Full variable domain (remainder filled in from reference TRBV5-1 and TRBJ2-1): KAGVTQTPRYLIKTRGQQVTLSCSPISGHRSVSWYQQTPGQGLQFLFEYFSETQRNKGNFPGRFSGRQFSNSRSEMNVSTLELGDSALYLCASSLKWGGGPYNEQFFGPGTRLTVL.

The V call is TRBV10-1, the J call TRBJ2-1, with TRBD2 matching over 12 bases. Germline V CDR1 and CDR2: WNHNN, SYGVQD (reference sequence). The CDR3 spans 15 residues. Losses at the gene ends were 4 bases for V and 4 bases for J; bases not matched to a gene: 2. The CDR3 region is CASSASGGGYNEQFF. CDR3 sequence (DNA): TGCGCCAGCAGTGCTAGCGGGGGGGGGTACAATGAGCAGTTCTTC.

The gene calls are TRBV6-2 or TRBV6-3 and TRBJ2-3, with 13 positions matching TRBD2. V trimming: 4 bases; J trimming: 3 bases; junction bases outside the gene matches: 13. CDR1 and CDR2 from the germline V gene are MNHEY and SVGEGT. This CDR3 is built from 19 residues. DNA for the CDR3: TGTGCCAGCAGTTCCCTAACTAGCGGGGGGGGTAGGTCTACAGATACGCAGTATTTT. This gives the protein CASSSLTSGGGRSTDTQYF.

V is TRBV13 and J is TRBJ1-1, with a tentative D call TRBD1 (6 bases). The germline V gene encodes CDR1 PRHDT and CDR2 FYEKMQ (reference sequence). Deletions cut 1 base from V and 4 bases from J, with 19 bases between. CDR3 size: 17 residues. This chain's CDR3 is CASSLDRVGNFGTEAFF. CDR3 DNA: TGTGCCAGCAGCTTAGACAGGGTTGGGAATTTCGGCACTGAAGCTTTCTTT. Using reference TRBV13 and TRBJ1-1 for the parts outside the CDR3, the full variable domain is AAGVIQSPRHLIKEKRETATLKCYPIPRHDTVYWYQQGPGQDPQFLISFYEKMQSDKGSIPDRFSAQQFSDYHSELNMSSLELGDSALYFCASSLDRVGNFGTEAFFGQGTRLTVV.